This entry is about one T cell receptor (beta chain). Per the study methods: Researchers report that nucleated cell counts were estimated from reference gene primer amplification. Method: immunoSEQ multiplex PCR; TCRdb's copy keeps in-frame clones and lacks some. That table gives V, J and clone size, and the DNA gave D and trimming. The repertoire holds 150,000 to 190,000 clones, with around four fifths as singletons. This specimen comes from a study of blood T cell repertoires in COVID-19. Overall study: Researchers got acute and convalescent COVID-19 samples from the United States, Italy and Spain. T cells, B-cell-depleted T cells, or PBMCs provided the cDNA or gDNA that served as material.

The germline gives CDR1 SGHAT, CDR2 FQNNGV. There are 15 residues in the CDR3. V was cut by 7 bases and J by 0 bases, with 13 bases left in between. The V gene is TRBV11-2, the J gene TRBJ2-1, with D possibly being TRBD2 (6 bases). This sequence was found in a woman of 80 years or more with acute or convalescent COVID-19. The sequenced sample consisted of peripheral blood. Here the CDR3 reads CASKGLSSSYNEQFF. DNA of the CDR3: TGTGCCAGCAAGGGACTGTCGAGCTCCTACAATGAGCAGTTCTTC.